This T cell receptor beta chain was observed in a study of blood T cell repertoires in COVID-19. For the study at large: Samples taken during acute and convalescent COVID-19 were collected in the United States, Italy and Spain. T cells, B-cell-depleted T cells, or PBMCs provided the cDNA or gDNA that served as material.

The CDR3 extends over 17 amino acids. The V gene's germline CDR1 is MNHNS and CDR2 SASEGT. A note on this clone: An end of the junction does not agree with germline; a read error may underlie this.

Authors' processing steps: The assay estimated nucleated cells by amplifying reference gene primers. Sequencing used immunoSEQ multiplex PCR; TCRdb keeps in-frame clones, though not all of them. V and J calls and clone size follow that table, whereas D and trimming were derived from the DNA. The table records around 130,000 clones, roughly 90% of them present only once. The TCR was taken from a man aged 50 to 59 with active or convalescent COVID-19. Sequencing used peripheral blood. The genes are TRBV6-1 and TRBJ2-2, with 12 bases that match TRBD2. CDR3 loop: CASCDLAGGPDTGELFF. CDR3 nucleotide sequence: TGTGCCAGCTGTGACCTAGCGGGAGGGCCCGACACCGGGGAGCTGTTTTTT.